This T cell receptor beta chain emerged from a study of blood T cell repertoires in COVID-19. The overall study: Donors in the United States, Italy and Spain gave samples during acute or convalescent COVID-19. The analysed material was cDNA or gDNA that came from T cells, B-cell-depleted T cells, or PBMCs.

Authors' analysis steps: From reference gene primer amplification, estimates of nucleated cell counts were derived. Assay: immunoSEQ multiplex PCR; the TCRdb copy retains only in-frame clones and omits some. For V, J and clone size, that table is used; D and trimming come from the DNA. The repertoire includes approximately 410,000 clones, 75% to 90% of them detected once, and 1.4% sits in the top ten. V was shortened by 4 bases and J by 2 bases, with 20 bases between the two germline ends. Germline V gene lookup returns CDR1 SGHRS and CDR2 YFSETQ. The CDR3 sequence is 17 residues long. Specimen: peripheral blood. The source is a woman aged 30 to 39 with active or convalescent COVID-19. The rearrangement joins TRBV5-1 to TRBJ2-3, with D perhaps matching TRBD1 (6 bases). CDR3 sequence reads: CASSVLTGLTPTDTQYF. Here the CDR3 DNA reads TGCGCCAGCAGCGTACTGACAGGACTTACGCCCACAGATACGCAGTATTTT.